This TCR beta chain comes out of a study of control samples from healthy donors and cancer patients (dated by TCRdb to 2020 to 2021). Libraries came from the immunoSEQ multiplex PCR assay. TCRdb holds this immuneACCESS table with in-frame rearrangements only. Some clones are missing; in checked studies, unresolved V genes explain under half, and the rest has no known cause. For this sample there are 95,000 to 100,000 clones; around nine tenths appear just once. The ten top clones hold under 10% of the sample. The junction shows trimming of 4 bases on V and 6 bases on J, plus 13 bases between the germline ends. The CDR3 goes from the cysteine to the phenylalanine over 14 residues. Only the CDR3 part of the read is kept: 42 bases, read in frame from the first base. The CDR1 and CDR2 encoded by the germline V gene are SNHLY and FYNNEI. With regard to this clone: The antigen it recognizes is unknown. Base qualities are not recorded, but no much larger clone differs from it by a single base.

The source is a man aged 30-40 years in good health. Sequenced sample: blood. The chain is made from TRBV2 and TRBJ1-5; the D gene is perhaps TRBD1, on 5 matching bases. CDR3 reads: CASSASREGQPQHF. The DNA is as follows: TGTGCCAGCAGTGCCAGCAGGGAGGGTCAGCCCCAGCATTTT.